This TCR beta chain comes out of a study of shared clonotypes between healthy human individuals. Study results and limitations: It was anticipated that sequencing depth would influence how many clonotypes donors shared.

Germline CDR1 is SGDLS and CDR2 is YYNGEE. The CDR3 spans 15 residues. V lost 4 bases to trimming and J lost 0 bases, with 10 bases between them. Method: immunoSEQ multiplex PCR; TCRdb's copy keeps in-frame clones and lacks some. This table holds 90,000 to 120,000 clones, around 64% found once. Many counts were recorded for this clone. Its matching antigen is unknown. Sequences were obtained from memory CD8+ T cells sorted from blood. Stated subset: CD45RO+ cells pooled with CCR7-negative TemRA cells. The rearrangement links TRBV9 to TRBJ2-2; TRBD1 is a possible D gene (5 bases). This clonotype originated in a woman younger than 45 in good health. CDR3 DNA: TGTGCCAGCAGCTGGGGCGGAACGAACACCGGGGAGCTGTTTTTT. Translation: CASSWGGTNTGELFF.